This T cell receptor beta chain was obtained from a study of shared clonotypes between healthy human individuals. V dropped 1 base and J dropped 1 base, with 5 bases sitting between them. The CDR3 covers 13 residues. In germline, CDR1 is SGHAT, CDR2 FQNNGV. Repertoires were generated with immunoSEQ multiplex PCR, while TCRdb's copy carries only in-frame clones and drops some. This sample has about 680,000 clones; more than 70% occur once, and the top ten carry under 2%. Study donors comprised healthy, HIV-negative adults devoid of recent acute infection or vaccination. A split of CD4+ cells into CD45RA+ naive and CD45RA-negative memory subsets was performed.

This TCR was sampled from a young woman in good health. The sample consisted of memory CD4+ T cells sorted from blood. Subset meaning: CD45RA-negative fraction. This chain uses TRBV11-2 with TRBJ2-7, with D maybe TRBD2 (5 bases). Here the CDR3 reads CASSLGRSYEQYF. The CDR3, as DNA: TGTGCCAGCAGCTTAGGGAGGTCCTACGAGCAGTACTTC.